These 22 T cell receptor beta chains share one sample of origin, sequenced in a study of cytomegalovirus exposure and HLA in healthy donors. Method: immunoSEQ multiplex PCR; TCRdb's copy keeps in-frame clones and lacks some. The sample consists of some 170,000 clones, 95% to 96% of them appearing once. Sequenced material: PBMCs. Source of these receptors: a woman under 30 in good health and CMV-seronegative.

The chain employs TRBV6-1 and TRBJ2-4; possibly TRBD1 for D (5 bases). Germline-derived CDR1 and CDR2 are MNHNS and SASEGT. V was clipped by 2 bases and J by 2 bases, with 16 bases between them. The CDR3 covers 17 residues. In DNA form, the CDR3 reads TGTGCCAGCAGTGAATCTTCTGCAGGGATCACCAAAAACATTCAGTACTTC. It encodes CASSESSAGITKNIQYF.

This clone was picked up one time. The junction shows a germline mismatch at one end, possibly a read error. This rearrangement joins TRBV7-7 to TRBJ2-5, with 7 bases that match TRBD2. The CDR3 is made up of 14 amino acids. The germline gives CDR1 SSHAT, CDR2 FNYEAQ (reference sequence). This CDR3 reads CASSLGGIQETQYF. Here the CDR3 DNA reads TGTGCTAGCAGCTTGGGGGGGATCCAAGAGACCCAGTACTTC. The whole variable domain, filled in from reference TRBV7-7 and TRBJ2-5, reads GAGVSQSPRYKVTKRGQDVTLRCDPISSHATLYWYQQALGQGPEFLTYFNYEAQPDKSGLPSDRFSAERPEGSISTLTIQRTEQRDSAMYRCASSLGGIQETQYFGPGTRLLVL.

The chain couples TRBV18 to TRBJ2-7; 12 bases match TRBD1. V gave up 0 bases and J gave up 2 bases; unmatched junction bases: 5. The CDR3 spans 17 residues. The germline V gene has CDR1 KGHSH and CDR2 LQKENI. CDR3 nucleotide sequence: TGTGCCAGCTCACCACCGATTGGGACAGGGGGCCCCTACGAGCAGTACTTC. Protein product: CASSPPIGTGGPYEQYF.

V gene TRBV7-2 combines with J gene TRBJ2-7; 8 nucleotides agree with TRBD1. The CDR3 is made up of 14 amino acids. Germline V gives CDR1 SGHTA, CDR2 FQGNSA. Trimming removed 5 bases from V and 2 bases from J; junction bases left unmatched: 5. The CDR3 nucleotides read TGTGCCAGCAGCCCTCGGACAGGGCCCTACGAGCAGTACTTC. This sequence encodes CASSPRTGPYEQYF.

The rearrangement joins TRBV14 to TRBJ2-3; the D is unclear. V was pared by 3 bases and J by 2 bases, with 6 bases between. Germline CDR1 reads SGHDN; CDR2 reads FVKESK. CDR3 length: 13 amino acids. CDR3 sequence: CASSHTFTDTQYF. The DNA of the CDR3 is TGTGCCAGCAGCCACACATTCACAGATACGCAGTATTTT.

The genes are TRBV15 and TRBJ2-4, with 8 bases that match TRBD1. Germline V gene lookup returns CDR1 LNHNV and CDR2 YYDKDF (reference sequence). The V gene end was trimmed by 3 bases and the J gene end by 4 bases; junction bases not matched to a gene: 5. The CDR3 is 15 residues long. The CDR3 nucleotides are TGTGCCACCAGCAGCCCGGACAGGGCAAAAAACATTCAGTACTTC. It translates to CATSSPDRAKNIQYF.

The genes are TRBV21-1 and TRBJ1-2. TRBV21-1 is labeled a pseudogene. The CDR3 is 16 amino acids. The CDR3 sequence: CASSKVRFAANYGYTF. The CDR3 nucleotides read TGTGCCAGCAGCAAAGTCCGGTTTGCGGCTAACTATGGCTACACCTTC.

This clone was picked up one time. CDR3 amino acids: CASNPQSYYGYTF. The DNA for the CDR3 is TGTGCCAGCAATCCTCAGTCTTACTATGGCTACACCTTC. This sequence joins TRBV27 and TRBJ1-2; D not resolved. The germline V gene encodes CDR1 MNHEY and CDR2 SMNVEV (reference sequence). The CDR3 is 13 residues long. With 7 bases removed from V and 3 bases from J, the gap between germline ends came to 12 bases.

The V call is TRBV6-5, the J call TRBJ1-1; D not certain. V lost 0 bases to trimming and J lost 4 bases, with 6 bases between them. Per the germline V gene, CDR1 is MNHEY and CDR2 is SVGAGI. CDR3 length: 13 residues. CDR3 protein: CASSYSGLTEAFF. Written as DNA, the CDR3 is TGTGCCAGCAGTTACTCTGGACTCACTGAAGCTTTCTTT.

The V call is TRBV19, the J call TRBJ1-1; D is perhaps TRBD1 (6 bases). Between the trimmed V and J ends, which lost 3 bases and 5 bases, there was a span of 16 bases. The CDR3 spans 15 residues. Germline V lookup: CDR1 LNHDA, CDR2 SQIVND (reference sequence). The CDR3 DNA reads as TGTGCCAGTAGTATCCTTTGGGGAGGGGGAACTGAAGCTTTCTTT. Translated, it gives CASSILWGGGTEAFF.

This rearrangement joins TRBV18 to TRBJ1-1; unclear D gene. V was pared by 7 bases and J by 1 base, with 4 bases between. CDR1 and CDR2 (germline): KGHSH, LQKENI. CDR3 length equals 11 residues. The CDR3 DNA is TGTGCCAGCTTAGCGAACACTGAAGCTTTCTTT. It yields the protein CASLANTEAFF.

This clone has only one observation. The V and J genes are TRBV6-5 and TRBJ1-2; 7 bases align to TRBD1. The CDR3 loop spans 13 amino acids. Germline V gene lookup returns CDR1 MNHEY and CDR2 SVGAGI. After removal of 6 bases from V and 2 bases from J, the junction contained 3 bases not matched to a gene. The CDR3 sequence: CASRPGQNYGYTF. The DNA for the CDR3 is TGTGCCAGCAGACCGGGACAGAACTATGGCTACACCTTC.

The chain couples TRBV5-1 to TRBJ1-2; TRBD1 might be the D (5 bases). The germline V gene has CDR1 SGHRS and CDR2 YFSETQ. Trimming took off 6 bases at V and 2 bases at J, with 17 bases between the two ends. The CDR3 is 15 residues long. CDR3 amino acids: CASTTGGTYNYGYTF. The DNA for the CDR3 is TGCGCCAGCACCACGGGCGGGACGTACAACTATGGCTACACCTTC.

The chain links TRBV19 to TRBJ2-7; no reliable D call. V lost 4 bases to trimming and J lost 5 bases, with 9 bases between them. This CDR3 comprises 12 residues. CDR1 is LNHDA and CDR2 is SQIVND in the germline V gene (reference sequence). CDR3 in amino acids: CASSNRGHEQYF. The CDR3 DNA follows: TGTGCCAGTAGTAATCGAGGCCACGAGCAGTACTTC.

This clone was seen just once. The CDR3 loop reads CASSTGQAFSYEQYF. CDR3 sequence (DNA): TGTGCCAGCAGTACCGGACAGGCTTTCTCGTACGAGCAGTACTTC. The chain employs TRBV6-6 and TRBJ2-7; TRBD1 agrees at 7 bases. With 5 bases clipped from V and 4 bases from J, the junction kept 11 bases outside the gene matches. The length of the CDR3 is 15 residues. Per germline, CDR1 MNHNY and CDR2 SVGAGI (reference sequence).

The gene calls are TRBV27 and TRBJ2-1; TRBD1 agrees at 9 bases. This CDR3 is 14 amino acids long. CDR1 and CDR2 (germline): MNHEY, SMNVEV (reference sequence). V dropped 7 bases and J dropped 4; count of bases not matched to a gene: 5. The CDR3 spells CASKQGALYNEQFF. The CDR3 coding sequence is TGTGCCAGCAAACAGGGGGCCCTTTACAATGAGCAGTTCTTC.

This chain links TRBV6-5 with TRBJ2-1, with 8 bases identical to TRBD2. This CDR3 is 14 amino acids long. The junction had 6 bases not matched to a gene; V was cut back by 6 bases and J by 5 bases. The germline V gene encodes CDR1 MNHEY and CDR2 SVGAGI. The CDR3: CASSDGTRNNEQFF. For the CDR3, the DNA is TGTGCCAGCAGCGACGGGACTAGGAACAATGAGCAGTTCTTC.

The CDR3: CASSRTGPTPPDTQYF. The CDR3 nucleotides are TGCGCCAGCAGCCGGACAGGACCCACTCCCCCGGATACGCAGTATTTT. The genes are TRBV4-1 and TRBJ2-3; TRBD1 agrees at 7 bases. Germline CDR1 is MGHRA and CDR2 is YSYEKL. J gave up 6 bases and V 4 bases, and 13 bases lay outside the gene matches. This CDR3 comprises 16 residues.

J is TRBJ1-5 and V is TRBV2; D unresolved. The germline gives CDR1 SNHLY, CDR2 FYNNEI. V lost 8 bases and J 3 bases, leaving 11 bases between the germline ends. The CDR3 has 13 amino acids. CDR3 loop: CASAGNANQPQHF. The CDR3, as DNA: TGTGCCAGCGCGGGGAACGCCAATCAGCCCCAGCATTTT.

Here the CDR3 reads CASSLEWSEDEQYF. In nucleotides, the CDR3 is TGTGCCAGCAGCTTAGAATGGTCGGAGGACGAGCAGTACTTC. The chain carries TRBV7-8 and TRBJ2-7; a weak D match, TRBD2 (5 bases). V was clipped by 1 base and J by 5 bases, with 12 bases between them. CDR3 length: 14 residues. Germline CDR1 SGHVS, CDR2 FQNEAQ.

CDR3 sequence (DNA): TGTGCCAGCAGCTTAGAATGGTCTAGCGGGGGCACAGATACGCAGTATTTT. Amino acids: CASSLEWSSGGTDTQYF. The J gene is TRBJ2-3, the V gene TRBV7-9; TRBD2 matches at 9 bases. The CDR3 sequence is 17 residues long. V was pared by 1 base and J by 1 base, with 6 bases of the junction left unmatched. Germline-derived CDR1 and CDR2 are SEHNR and FQNEAQ (reference sequence).

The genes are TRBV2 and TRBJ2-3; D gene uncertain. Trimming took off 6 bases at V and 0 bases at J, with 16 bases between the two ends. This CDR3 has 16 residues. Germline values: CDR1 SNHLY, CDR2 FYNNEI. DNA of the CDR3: TGTGCCAGCAGACGGCTAACGGGTATCAGCACAGATACGCAGTATTTT. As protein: CASRRLTGISTDTQYF.